The T cell receptor (beta chain) described here comes from a study of T-cell memory formation after mild COVID-19. Study summary: Largely donor-specific TCR clusters were found. Findings and caveats of the study: Later expanders leaned toward CD4+, whereas clones contracting from day 15 to 85 were balanced CD4/CD8.

Concerning this clonotype: Its specificity is not known.

A 5'RACE reaction primed in the constant segment made cDNA libraries of TCR alpha and TCR beta, and these carried sample barcodes and UMIs. TCRdb reanalysed the 5' RACE reads using MiXCR and keeps one entry per CDR3 protein. The profile shows just under 550,000 distinct CDR3 sequences, around 21% of them singletons. The clonotype comes from an adult woman who had mild COVID-19 (a few samples of this study predate the infection). Cell type and time point are not known. Specimen: PBMCs or a T cell subset sorted from them (not recorded which).

The CDR3 nucleotides are TGTGCCAGCAGTCCCGGATGGCCAGAGACCCAGTACTTC. Residues: CASSPGWPETQYF. The rearrangement uses TRBV6-2 or TRBV6-3 and TRBJ2-5; D is unresolved. Germline assignment: CDR1 MNHEY and CDR2 SVGEGT. The CDR3 totals 13 residues. Trimming stripped 5 bases from V and 4 bases from J, with 11 bases between.